The rows below give T cell receptor beta chains drawn from one sample of a study of a mutant IDH1 vaccine in newly diagnosed glioma. For these receptors, no antigen is known. Only in-frame clones appear in the TCRdb table, and some are missing; sequencing was by immunoSEQ multiplex PCR. The sample holds 26,000 or so clones, over 65% seen once. The material was PBMCs, obtained from a glioma patient whose treatment included an IDH1 peptide vaccine. Source of these receptors: a man younger than 40 with glioma. Both conserved end residues are part of each CDR3. D genes are given only for firm matches. Size tells how often a clone was seen (once, few, many) or the class of an expanded clone, and some rows leave it out.

once	TRBV15	TRBJ1-4	.	TGTGCCACCAGCAGAGATAAGAGTGGGGGTAATGAAAAACTGTTTTTT	CATSRDKSGGNEKLFF
.	TRBV6-1	TRBJ2-5	TRBD2	TGTGCCAGCAGTGAACTAGCGGGGGGGCAAGAGACCCAGTACTTC	CASSELAGGQETQYF
.	TRBV6-4	TRBJ2-2	TRBD2	TGTGCCAGCAGTGTTTCAGCGGGGAGCACCGGGGAGCTGTTTTTT	CASSVSAGSTGELFF
.	TRBV11-3	TRBJ2-2	.	TGTGCCAGCAGCTTCAGGACCGGGGAGCTGTTTTTT	CASSFRTGELFF
.	TRBV25-1	TRBJ2-2	.	TGTGCCAGCATGAGGGGGGCCACCGGGGAGCTGTTTTTT	CASMRGATGELFF
.	TRBV10-3	TRBJ1-1	.	TGTGCCATCGGGAGGGACCTGGGATCGGGCACTGAAGCTTTCTTT	CAIGRDLGSGTEAFF
.	TRBV4-3	TRBJ2-3	.	TGCGCCAGCAGCCAAGAGGCTCCCAGAGGACAGAGCGGGACAGATACGCAGTATTTT	CASSQEAPRGQSGTDTQYF
.	TRBV10-3	TRBJ2-7	TRBD2	TGTGCCATCAGTGAGTCGGGGGTGGGAGGGATGGCCGAGCAGTACTTC	CAISESGVGGMAEQYF
.	TRBV29-1	TRBJ2-3	.	TGCAGCGTTGAAACGGCTACAGATACGCAGTATTTT	CSVETATDTQYF
few	TRBV28	TRBJ2-6	.	TGTGCCACCCGAGCGGGGGCCAACGTCCTGACTTTC	CATRAGANVLTF
.	TRBV6-5	TRBJ1-4	.	TGTGCCAGCAGCCCAGGGACGTCAAGTGAAAAACTGTTTTTT	CASSPGTSSEKLFF
.	TRBV6-1	TRBJ1-6	.	TGTGCCAGCAGTGTGACAGGATTTCAGGTTTTGAATTCACCCCTCCACTTT	CASSVTGFQVLNSPLHF
.	TRBV2	TRBJ2-7	TRBD2	TGTGCCAGCACACTAGCGGGGGAACCATACTTC	CASTLAGEPYF
.	TRBV25-1	TRBJ2-3	.	TGTGCCAGCAGTAAAGCGGGACAACTTATTACGGATACGCAGTATTTT	CASSKAGQLITDTQYF
.	TRBV25-1	TRBJ1-4	.	TGTGCCAGCAGTGAATTAGGAATACGGACTAATGAAAAACTGTTTTTT	CASSELGIRTNEKLFF
.	TRBV27	TRBJ1-5	.	TGTGCCAGCAGTTTAGGGCGGAGCAATCAGCCCCAGCATTTT	CASSLGRSNQPQHF
.	TRBV7-9	TRBJ2-7	.	TGTGCCAGCAGCAACCAACAGGGAAAGATCAGCTCCTACGAGCAGTACTTC	CASSNQQGKISSYEQYF
once	TRBV4-3	TRBJ2-2	TRBD1	TGCGCCAGCAGCCAGTTGACAGGGGGGACCGGGGAGCTGTTTTTT	CASSQLTGGTGELFF
few	TRBV7-2	TRBJ2-5	.	TGTGCCAGCAGCCCTAGAGTCGAGGCGAACCAAGAGACCCAGTACTTC	CASSPRVEANQETQYF
.	TRBV18	TRBJ2-7	TRBD1	TGTGCCAGCTCACCCGATCCATCGGGACAGTTATACGAGCAGTACTTC	CASSPDPSGQLYEQYF
once	TRBV6-1	TRBJ1-5	TRBD1	TGTGCCAGCAGCGAAGGACAGGGCAATCAGCCCCAGCATTTT	CASSEGQGNQPQHF
.	TRBV4-3	TRBJ2-7	TRBD2	TGCGCCAGCAGCCAAGAGTTAGCGGGGTACGAGCAGTACTTC	CASSQELAGYEQYF
.	TRBV30	TRBJ2-3	.	TGTGCCTGGAGTCGTGGGGAGGGCACAGATACGCAGTATTTT	CAWSRGEGTDTQYF
.	TRBV5-4	TRBJ2-2	.	TGTGCCAGCAGCTCCGGGACGCAGAACACCGGGGAGCTGTTTTTT	CASSSGTQNTGELFF
.	TRBV4-1	TRBJ2-3	TRBD2	TGCGCCAGCAGTCATGTTCCGGGACTAGCGGGAGTGGAAGGTACAGATACGCAGTATTTT	CASSHVPGLAGVEGTDTQYF
.	TRBV9	TRBJ2-4	TRBD2	TGTGCCAGCAGCGTAGGGGCGGGAGGGGGCAAAAACATTCAGTACTTC	CASSVGAGGGKNIQYF
.	TRBV25-1	TRBJ2-2	.	TGTGCCAGCAGTGACCCCGGACGGGGCACCGGGGAGCTGTTTTTT	CASSDPGRGTGELFF
.	TRBV5-1	TRBJ2-7	.	TGCGCCAGCAGCTTGTACCGGGACTCGAGCTCCTACGAGCAGTACTTC	CASSLYRDSSSYEQYF
few	TRBV19	TRBJ1-1	.	TGTGCCAGTAGTCCGGACAGCGGAATGAACACTGAAGCTTTCTTT	CASSPDSGMNTEAFF
.	TRBV5-4	TRBJ2-1	.	TGTGCCAGCAGCTCGCCGAGGGGCGGGGATTACAATGAGCAGTTCTTC	CASSSPRGGDYNEQFF
few	TRBV5-4	TRBJ2-2	.	TGTGCCAGCAGCTTGGAGCGGGGGGAGCTGTTTTTT	CASSLERGELFF
.	TRBV7-7	TRBJ1-3	TRBD1	TGTGCCAGCAGCTTCAGGACAGGGGACGGAAACACCATATATTTT	CASSFRTGDGNTIYF
.	TRBV7-7	TRBJ2-1	TRBD1	TGTGCCAGCAGACCCAATCCCGGGACAGGGGTGTCCGAGCAGTTCTTC	CASRPNPGTGVSEQFF
.	TRBV5-8	TRBJ2-3	TRBD1	TGTGCCAGCAGCTTGGGGGACAGGGTGGTGACAGATACGCAGTATTTT	CASSLGDRVVTDTQYF
.	TRBV4-1	TRBJ1-5	.	TGCGCCAGCAGCCAAGGGGTGTCCGGGGCGGATCAGCCCCAGCATTTT	CASSQGVSGADQPQHF
once	TRBV19	TRBJ2-7	TRBD2	TGTGCCAGTAGTGAAGGACTAGCGGGGGGATCCGAGCAGTACTTC	CASSEGLAGGSEQYF
.	TRBV27	TRBJ1-2	TRBD1	TGTGCCAGCAGTGCCAGGGGACAGGCTAACTATGGCTACACCTTC	CASSARGQANYGYTF
.	TRBV15	TRBJ2-3	.	TGTGCCACCAGCAGTACCGGCGCGCGCACAGATACGCAGTATTTT	CATSSTGARTDTQYF
.	TRBV4-1	TRBJ2-7	TRBD1	TGCGCCAGCAGTCACACAGGGGACGCAACCTACGAGCAGTACTTC	CASSHTGDATYEQYF
.	TRBV5-4	TRBJ2-2	TRBD2	TGTGCCAGCAGCCCACCTGGACTAGCTTCTAGGGGGGAGCTGTTTTTT	CASSPPGLASRGELFF
.	TRBV19	TRBJ2-3	.	TGTGCCAGTAGTAAGGGGCTCACAGATACGCAGTATTTT	CASSKGLTDTQYF
.	TRBV7-9	TRBJ2-2	.	TGTGCCAGCAGCTTACCTAGTGCCGGGGAGCTGTTTTTT	CASSLPSAGELFF
.	TRBV28	TRBJ1-5	.	TGTGCCAGCGAGCAGGGTGGCAATCAGCCCCAGCATTTT	CASEQGGNQPQHF
.	TRBV25-1	TRBJ2-7	.	TGTGCCAGCAGTGGATGGGGGGGCCACGAGCAGTACTTC	CASSGWGGHEQYF
.	TRBV28	TRBJ1-2	.	TGTGCCAGCAGTTTATCGGGGGGCTATGGCTACACCTTC	CASSLSGGYGYTF
.	TRBV4-3	TRBJ2-3	.	TGCGCCAGCAGCCAAGATTCAAGCACAGATACGCAGTATTTT	CASSQDSSTDTQYF
.	TRBV12-5	TRBJ1-5	TRBD1	TGTGCTAGTGGTTTGTTAGACAGGGCGACAAATCAGCCCCAGCATTTT	CASGLLDRATNQPQHF
.	TRBV19	TRBJ1-3	.	TGTGCCAGTAGTATTAGGGGCGGAAACACCATATATTTT	CASSIRGGNTIYF
.	TRBV10-3	TRBJ2-5	.	TGTGCCACGGAGTACCAAGAGACCCAGTACTTC	CATEYQETQYF
once	TRBV6-1	TRBJ1-5	.	TGTGCCAGCAGTGAGGGTTATAGCAATCAGCCCCAGCATTTT	CASSEGYSNQPQHF
.	TRBV7-2	TRBJ2-7	.	TGTGCCAGCAGCCTAGAATCATCCTACGAGCAGTACTTC	CASSLESSYEQYF